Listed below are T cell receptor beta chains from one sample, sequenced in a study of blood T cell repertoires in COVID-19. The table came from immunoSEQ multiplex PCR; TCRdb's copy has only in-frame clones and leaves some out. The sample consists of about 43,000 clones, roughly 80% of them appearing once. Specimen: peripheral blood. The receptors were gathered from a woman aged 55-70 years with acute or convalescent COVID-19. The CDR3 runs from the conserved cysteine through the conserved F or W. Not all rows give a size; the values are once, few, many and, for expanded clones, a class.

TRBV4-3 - CASSQDLTPAGAYNEQFF
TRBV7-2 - CASSLMGPGFMVTEAFF
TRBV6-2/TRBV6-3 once CASSSLAGEVDTQYF
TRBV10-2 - CASRGQGLDEQYF
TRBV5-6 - CASSLRDRGYTF
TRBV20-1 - CSASAPGEGMEPQHF
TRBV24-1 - CATSDLQWDRGGSHRPQHF
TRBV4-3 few CASSQEIQRGYTF
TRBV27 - CASSSIAGGRGEQYF
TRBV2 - CASSYHRELEKLFF
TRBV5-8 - CASSLAGGYQPQHF
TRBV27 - CASSLRRDTYGYTF
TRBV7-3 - CASSPSGGFTEAFF
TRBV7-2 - CASSAPGSNQPQHF
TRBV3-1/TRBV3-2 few CASSPGLLAGARDTQYF
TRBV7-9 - CASSILRTGYGYTF
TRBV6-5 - CASSNRGYEQYF
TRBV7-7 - CASSLGTGSYEQYF
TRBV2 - CASLYGQATDTQYF
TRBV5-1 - CASKGQSGTGELFF
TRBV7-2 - CASSQGGGRSTDTQYF
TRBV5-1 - CASSQGHTADEQYF
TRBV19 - CATFPGQANYGYTF
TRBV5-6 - CASSLVVNEQFF
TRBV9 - CASSVGGTTGGTFSGYTF